This T cell receptor (beta chain) derives from a study of blood T cells in healthy people across ages. Germline values: CDR1 MDHEN, CDR2 SYDVKM. The CDR3 consists of 15 residues. V trimming: 6 bases; J trimming: 3 bases; junction bases outside the gene matches: 9. The authors ran a second PCR of roughly 6 to 12 cycles using a sample-barcoded 5' primer and a J-beta primer mix. Using its own MiXCR run on the 5' RACE reads, TCRdb lists one record per CDR3 protein. The repertoire holds more than 650,000 distinct CDR3 sequences, with 40% to 65% as singletons. This receptor was taken from a man older than 75 in good health. Sequencing was done on a sample of blood. V is TRBV28 and J is TRBJ2-7; TRBD2 matches 9 bases. DNA of the CDR3: TGTGCCAGCAGAAGAAAACTAGCGGGCAACTACGAGCAGTACTTC. This gives the protein CASRRKLAGNYEQYF.